This T cell receptor (beta chain) was sequenced during a study of T cell repertoires in cytomegalovirus infection. From the reads, TCRdb called clonotypes with MiXCR, one entry per CDR3 protein. The table shows over 120,000 distinct CDR3 sequences, with 30% to 40% occurring only once. This clonotype was seen a handful of times. Its target is unknown. Sequencing used CD8+ T cells from cultured PBMCs, obtained from culture after CMV antigen stimulation. This sequence originates from a human donor in good health (CMV status not recorded). Some clones in this sample may be carry-over from other donors' samples.

In DNA, the CDR3 is TGTGCCAGCCTACAGGGTATAGGCCAGCCCCAGCATTTT. It specifies CASLQGIGQPQHF. The rearrangement links TRBV6-6 to TRBJ1-5; a possible D gene is TRBD1 (6 bases). This CDR3 spans 13 amino acids. The germline CDR1 and CDR2 sequences are MNHNY and SVGAGI (reference sequence). Trimming left V 8 bases short and J 7 bases short, with 15 bases between.